Listed below are T cell receptor beta chains from one sample, sequenced in a study of blood T cell repertoires in COVID-19. Repertoires were generated with immunoSEQ multiplex PCR, while TCRdb's copy carries only in-frame clones and drops some. The repertoire holds around 60,000 clones, almost 85% seen once, with about 16% in the top ten. Sequencing was performed on peripheral blood. The receptors originated from a man aged 55 to 70 with COVID-19, enrolled during active disease. Both conserved end residues are part of each CDR3. Each record gives: D gene, V gene, J gene, clone size, CDR3 protein, CDR3 DNA. The D gene is left open where the match is weak. Expanded clones are given a class, and other clones once, few, many or no size at all.

d_call: -; v_call: TRBV7-2; j_call: TRBJ2-1; clone_size: -; cdr3_aa: CASSLDSGKYNEQFF; cdr3_nt: TGTGCCAGCAGCTTAGATAGCGGCAAATACAATGAGCAGTTCTTC
d_call: TRBD1; v_call: TRBV5-1; j_call: TRBJ2-4; clone_size: -; cdr3_aa: CASSLGTGENIQYF; cdr3_nt: TGCGCCAGCAGCTTGGGGACAGGGGAGAACATTCAGTACTTC
d_call: -; v_call: TRBV24-1; j_call: TRBJ1-5; clone_size: -; cdr3_aa: CATSEQDRNQPQHF; cdr3_nt: TGTGCCACCAGTGAACAGGACAGAAATCAGCCCCAGCATTTT
d_call: -; v_call: TRBV6-1; j_call: TRBJ2-5; clone_size: -; cdr3_aa: CASSEAHRGGPQETQYF; cdr3_nt: TGTGCCAGCAGTGAAGCGCATAGGGGGGGCCCACAAGAGACCCAGTACTTC
d_call: -; v_call: TRBV29-1; j_call: TRBJ1-5; clone_size: -; cdr3_aa: CSVALSESGSQPQHF; cdr3_nt: TGCAGCGTTGCTCTATCCGAAAGTGGTAGTCAGCCCCAGCATTTT
d_call: -; v_call: TRBV7-2; j_call: TRBJ1-5; clone_size: once; cdr3_aa: CASGLDRQPQHF; cdr3_nt: TGTGCCAGCGGGCTTGACAGACAGCCCCAGCATTTT
d_call: -; v_call: TRBV19; j_call: TRBJ1-1; clone_size: once; cdr3_aa: CASSINRKNTEAFF; cdr3_nt: TGTGCCAGTAGTATAAACAGAAAGAACACTGAAGCTTTCTTT
d_call: -; v_call: TRBV10-2; j_call: TRBJ1-6; clone_size: -; cdr3_aa: CASSEGSSGFSPLHF; cdr3_nt: TGCGCCAGCAGTGAGGGCTCCTCGGGGTTTTCACCCCTCCACTTT
d_call: -; v_call: TRBV7-9; j_call: TRBJ1-2; clone_size: once; cdr3_aa: CASSLPDHYGYTF; cdr3_nt: TGTGCCAGCAGCTTACCAGATCACTATGGCTACACCTTC
d_call: -; v_call: TRBV7-9; j_call: TRBJ1-4; clone_size: -; cdr3_aa: CASNRDTEGEKLFF; cdr3_nt: TGTGCCAGCAACCGGGACACCGAAGGTGAAAAACTGTTTTTT
d_call: -; v_call: TRBV3-1/TRBV3-2; j_call: TRBJ1-2; clone_size: -; cdr3_aa: CASSQEGNYGYTF; cdr3_nt: TGTGCCAGCAGCCAAGAGGGCAACTATGGCTACACCTTC
d_call: TRBD2; v_call: TRBV5-1; j_call: TRBJ2-5; clone_size: once; cdr3_aa: CASSLNSGATETQYF; cdr3_nt: TGCGCCAGCAGCTTGAATAGCGGGGCAACGGAGACCCAGTACTTC
d_call: TRBD2; v_call: TRBV15; j_call: TRBJ2-5; clone_size: few; cdr3_aa: CATSRERVGLLAGGFGETQYF; cdr3_nt: TGTGCCACCAGCAGAGAAAGGGTGGGACTTTTAGCGGGAGGATTTGGAGAGACCCAGTACTTC
d_call: -; v_call: TRBV6-5; j_call: TRBJ2-2; clone_size: -; cdr3_aa: CASSWQGLNTGELFF; cdr3_nt: TGTGCCAGCAGCTGGCAGGGGTTGAACACCGGGGAGCTGTTTTTT
d_call: TRBD1; v_call: TRBV19; j_call: TRBJ2-7; clone_size: -; cdr3_aa: CASSIEGTGREHEQYF; cdr3_nt: TGTGCCAGTAGTATTGAGGGGACAGGGAGGGAACACGAGCAGTACTTC
d_call: TRBD1; v_call: TRBV2; j_call: TRBJ2-3; clone_size: once; cdr3_aa: CASSGQGDTDTQYF; cdr3_nt: TGTGCCAGCAGTGGCCAGGGGGACACAGATACGCAGTATTTT
d_call: -; v_call: TRBV19; j_call: TRBJ2-3; clone_size: once; cdr3_aa: CASTTQGADTQYF; cdr3_nt: TGTGCCAGTACGACGCAGGGCGCAGATACGCAGTATTTT
d_call: -; v_call: TRBV19; j_call: TRBJ1-6; clone_size: -; cdr3_aa: CASSAGPAYSPLHF; cdr3_nt: TGTGCCAGTAGCGCGGGGCCGGCTTATTCACCCCTCCACTTT
d_call: -; v_call: TRBV7-9; j_call: TRBJ2-5; clone_size: -; cdr3_aa: CASSLGAYPGTGETQYF; cdr3_nt: TGTGCCAGCAGCTTAGGAGCTTACCCGGGAACCGGGGAGACCCAGTACTTC
d_call: -; v_call: TRBV20-1; j_call: TRBJ2-7; clone_size: -; cdr3_aa: CSASDSGSYEQYF; cdr3_nt: TGCAGTGCTAGTGATAGCGGCTCCTACGAGCAGTACTTC
d_call: -; v_call: TRBV29-1; j_call: TRBJ1-2; clone_size: few; cdr3_aa: CSVESNLYGYTF; cdr3_nt: TGCAGCGTTGAAAGCAACCTGTATGGCTACACCTTC
d_call: -; v_call: TRBV7-9; j_call: TRBJ1-1; clone_size: -; cdr3_aa: CASSPQIMNTEAFF; cdr3_nt: TGTGCCAGCAGCCCGCAGATTATGAACACTGAAGCTTTCTTT
d_call: TRBD2; v_call: TRBV11-2; j_call: TRBJ2-1; clone_size: -; cdr3_aa: CASSAGTSGLNEQFF; cdr3_nt: TGTGCCAGCAGCGCCGGGACTAGCGGGCTTAATGAGCAGTTCTTC
d_call: TRBD1; v_call: TRBV7-6; j_call: TRBJ2-2; clone_size: -; cdr3_aa: CASSPKRQGEYTGELFF; cdr3_nt: TGTGCCAGCAGCCCCAAAAGACAGGGGGAGTACACCGGGGAGCTGTTTTTT
d_call: TRBD1; v_call: TRBV6-5; j_call: TRBJ1-2; clone_size: -; cdr3_aa: CASSTTGQFLGYTF; cdr3_nt: TGTGCCAGCAGTACCACGGGACAGTTTTTGGGCTACACCTTC
d_call: -; v_call: TRBV5-4; j_call: TRBJ1-2; clone_size: -; cdr3_aa: CASSLGGPGGSFYGYTF; cdr3_nt: TGTGCCAGCAGCTTGGGGGGGCCGGGAGGTTCCTTCTATGGCTACACCTTC
d_call: -; v_call: TRBV5-5; j_call: TRBJ1-4; clone_size: -; cdr3_aa: CASSEKPTASNEKLFF; cdr3_nt: TGTGCCAGCAGCGAGAAGCCGACAGCATCTAATGAAAAACTGTTTTTT
d_call: -; v_call: TRBV5-3; j_call: TRBJ2-3; clone_size: -; cdr3_aa: CARSFDREIDTQYF; cdr3_nt: TGTGCCAGAAGCTTCGATCGGGAGATAGATACGCAGTATTTT
d_call: TRBD1; v_call: TRBV5-6; j_call: TRBJ1-1; clone_size: once; cdr3_aa: CASSFQQGLTEAFF; cdr3_nt: TGTGCCAGCAGCTTCCAACAGGGGCTCACTGAAGCTTTCTTT
d_call: -; v_call: TRBV19; j_call: TRBJ2-2; clone_size: -; cdr3_aa: CASSNQGSTGELFF; cdr3_nt: TGTGCCAGTAGTAACCAGGGTTCCACCGGGGAGCTGTTTTTT
d_call: TRBD2; v_call: TRBV9; j_call: TRBJ2-3; clone_size: -; cdr3_aa: CASSVGGGQPSDTQYF; cdr3_nt: TGTGCCAGCAGCGTTGGCGGGGGGCAACCTTCGGATACGCAGTATTTT
d_call: -; v_call: TRBV29-1; j_call: TRBJ2-7; clone_size: -; cdr3_aa: CSVARAYEQYF; cdr3_nt: TGCAGCGTTGCCAGGGCCTACGAGCAGTACTTC
d_call: TRBD1; v_call: TRBV19; j_call: TRBJ2-6; clone_size: -; cdr3_aa: CASSIRTGSGANVLTF; cdr3_nt: TGTGCCAGTAGTATTCGGACAGGGTCTGGGGCCAACGTCCTGACTTTC
d_call: -; v_call: TRBV3-1/TRBV3-2; j_call: TRBJ2-2; clone_size: few; cdr3_aa: CASSFSGNTGELFF; cdr3_nt: TGTGCCAGCAGCTTCAGCGGGAACACCGGGGAGCTGTTTTTT
d_call: TRBD2; v_call: TRBV6-2/TRBV6-3; j_call: TRBJ2-7; clone_size: -; cdr3_aa: CASSSLAGGRLGVYEQYF; cdr3_nt: TGTGCCAGCAGTTCTCTAGCGGGAGGGCGCCTGGGGGTGTACGAGCAGTACTTC
d_call: -; v_call: TRBV19; j_call: TRBJ2-2; clone_size: -; cdr3_aa: CASRDRSNTGELFF; cdr3_nt: TGTGCCAGTAGGGACAGATCGAACACCGGGGAGCTGTTTTTT
d_call: -; v_call: TRBV18; j_call: TRBJ2-5; clone_size: -; cdr3_aa: CASSPGTPSRLAETQYF; cdr3_nt: TGTGCCAGCTCACCGGGAACCCCCTCGCGGCTAGCGGAGACCCAGTACTTC
d_call: TRBD1; v_call: TRBV28; j_call: TRBJ1-3; clone_size: -; cdr3_aa: CASSLGQGAGNTIYF; cdr3_nt: TGTGCCAGCAGTTTAGGGCAGGGGGCAGGAAACACCATATATTTT
d_call: -; v_call: TRBV25-1; j_call: TRBJ2-7; clone_size: -; cdr3_aa: CASSDRFYYEQYF; cdr3_nt: TGTGCCAGCAGTGACAGGTTCTACTACGAGCAGTACTTC
d_call: -; v_call: TRBV24-1; j_call: TRBJ1-5; clone_size: -; cdr3_aa: CATSVGNQPQHF; cdr3_nt: TGTGCCACCAGTGTCGGCAATCAGCCCCAGCATTTT
d_call: -; v_call: TRBV24-1; j_call: TRBJ1-2; clone_size: -; cdr3_aa: CATSDLSRGYGYTF; cdr3_nt: TGTGCCACCAGTGATTTGAGCAGGGGCTATGGCTACACCTTC
d_call: TRBD1; v_call: TRBV10-3; j_call: TRBJ1-2; clone_size: -; cdr3_aa: CAISDPGQGTYGYTF; cdr3_nt: TGTGCCATCAGTGATCCTGGACAGGGTACCTATGGCTACACCTTC
d_call: -; v_call: TRBV5-4; j_call: TRBJ2-5; clone_size: -; cdr3_aa: CASSFGGFGVETQYF; cdr3_nt: TGTGCCAGCAGCTTCGGGGGATTCGGAGTGGAGACCCAGTACTTC
d_call: -; v_call: TRBV18; j_call: TRBJ2-5; clone_size: -; cdr3_aa: CASSPEETQYF; cdr3_nt: TGTGCCAGCTCACCAGAGGAGACCCAGTACTTC
d_call: TRBD1; v_call: TRBV6-1; j_call: TRBJ1-6; clone_size: -; cdr3_aa: CASSEATGVSSPLHF; cdr3_nt: TGTGCCAGCAGTGAAGCAACAGGGGTGAGTTCACCCCTCCACTTT
d_call: -; v_call: TRBV15; j_call: TRBJ2-1; clone_size: once; cdr3_aa: CATSRDSGHTLHNEQFF; cdr3_nt: TGTGCCACCAGCAGAGATTCAGGACACACCCTACACAATGAGCAGTTCTTC
d_call: TRBD1; v_call: TRBV5-6; j_call: TRBJ1-4; clone_size: -; cdr3_aa: CASSHGPGQIDNEKLFF; cdr3_nt: TGTGCCAGCAGCCACGGCCCGGGACAGATCGATAATGAAAAACTGTTTTTT
d_call: -; v_call: TRBV18; j_call: TRBJ2-3; clone_size: -; cdr3_aa: CASSPEGGDTQYF; cdr3_nt: TGTGCCAGCTCACCAGAAGGAGGAGATACGCAGTATTTT
d_call: TRBD2; v_call: TRBV29-1; j_call: TRBJ2-5; clone_size: -; cdr3_aa: CSATGLAGVGQETQYF; cdr3_nt: TGCAGCGCTACGGGACTAGCGGGAGTGGGCCAAGAGACCCAGTACTTC